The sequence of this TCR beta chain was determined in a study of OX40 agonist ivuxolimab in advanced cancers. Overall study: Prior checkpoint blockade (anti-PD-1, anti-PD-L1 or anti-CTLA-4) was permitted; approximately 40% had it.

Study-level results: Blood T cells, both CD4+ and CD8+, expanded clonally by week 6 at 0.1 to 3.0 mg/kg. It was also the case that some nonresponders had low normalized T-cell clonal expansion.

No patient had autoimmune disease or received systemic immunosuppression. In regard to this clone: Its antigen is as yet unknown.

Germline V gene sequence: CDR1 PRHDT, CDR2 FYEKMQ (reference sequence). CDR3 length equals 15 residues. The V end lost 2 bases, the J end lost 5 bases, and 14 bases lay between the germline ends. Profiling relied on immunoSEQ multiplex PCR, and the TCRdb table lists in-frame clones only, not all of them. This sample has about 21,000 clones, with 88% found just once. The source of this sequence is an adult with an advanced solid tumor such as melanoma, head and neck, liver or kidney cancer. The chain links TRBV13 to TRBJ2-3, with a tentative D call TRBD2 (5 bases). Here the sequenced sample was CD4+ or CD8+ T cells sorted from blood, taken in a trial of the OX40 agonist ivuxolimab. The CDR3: CASSLPVEVGDTQYF. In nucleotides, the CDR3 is TGTGCCAGCAGCTTACCTGTGGAGGTGGGAGATACGCAGTATTTT.